The source of this TCR beta chain is a study of T cell clonality in common variable immunodeficiency. Study observations and caveats: Fewer deletions and N-nucleotide insertions were reportedly seen in common variable immunodeficiency TCR beta sequences. TCRbeta clonality was increased in CVID versus healthy controls. The cause of increased CVID clonality remains unclear without subpopulation sequencing.

This clone was seen repeatedly, ten times or more. The target antigen is unknown. The read is 3 residues too short to cover the CDR3 end, so that end is filled in from the germline J gene. The repertoire was sequenced with immunoSEQ multiplex PCR; TCRdb's copy has only in-frame clones and lacks some. Reported are 25,000 to 30,000 clones, none seen only once; the ten largest carry approximately 24%. The CVID group had 15 females and 25 to 30 males, mean age approximately 40. Germline CDR1 reads SEHNR; CDR2 reads FQNEAQ (reference sequence). Trimming cost V 5 bases and J 7 bases, with 13 bases left between them. The CDR3 length is 13 residues.

This rearrangement joins TRBV7-9 to TRBJ2-3; no definite D call. Specimen: peripheral blood mononuclear cells. The source is a human donor with common variable immunodeficiency. The CDR3 protein is CASSSAPEYTQYF. CDR3 bases read: TGTGCCAGCAGCAGCGCCCCGGAATATACG.